This T cell receptor (beta chain) was sequenced for a study of blood T cell repertoires in COVID-19. Study overall: COVID-19 samples, acute and convalescent, were from the United States, Italy and Spain. T cells, B-cell-depleted T cells, or PBMCs provided the cDNA or gDNA that served as material.

Patients of the Seattle cohort, enrolled during active infection, were followed longitudinally. How the authors handled the data: Amplified reference gene primers provided the basis for estimating nucleated cell counts. The assay was immunoSEQ multiplex PCR, and TCRdb's table has in-frame clones only and misses some. For V, J and clone size, that table is used; D and trimming come from the DNA. This table holds under 200,000 clones, around four fifths found once. Trimming shortened V by 4 bases and J by 5 bases, and 20 bases separated the two germline ends. CDR1 LNHDA and CDR2 SQIVND come from the germline V gene (reference sequence). CDR3 length equals 16 residues.

The material sequenced was peripheral blood. The receptor was derived from an elderly woman with COVID-19, enrolled during active disease. V is TRBV19 and J is TRBJ1-2; TRBD1 might be the D (6 bases). The CDR3 bases are TGTGCCAGTAGTAAAGGGGAGCGCGGGGGACAATATGGCTACACCTTC. This gives the protein CASSKGERGGQYGYTF.